The 18 T cell receptor beta chains below all came from one sample that was sequenced in a study of metastatic and nonmetastatic thyroid tumors. Patients underwent thyroid surgery, and none had received any treatment before it. With MiXCR, TCRdb reprocessed the PCR reads. Among some 28,000 clones listed, 3.5% to 4% were seen once. Sequences were obtained from blood. These receptors originate from a male donor with papillary thyroid cancer or a benign thyroid nodule (not recorded which). Some clones in this sample may be carry-over from other donors' samples.

This clone has just a few counts. The chain recombines TRBV6-1 with TRBJ2-2, with TRBD2 matching 9 bases. Trimming took 5 bases from V and 0 from J; bases not matched to a gene: 7. There are 17 residues in the CDR3. Germline-derived CDR1 and CDR2 are MNHNS and SASEGT. The CDR3 nucleotides are TGTGCCAGCAGTCCTACTAGCGGGCACGCGAACACCGGGGAGCTGTTTTTT. It yields the protein CASSPTSGHANTGELFF.

This clone is judged medium-sized. The chain is built from TRBV28 and TRBJ1-6; a possible D gene is TRBD1 (6 bases). Trimming removed 5 bases from V and 5 bases from J, with 19 bases in between. CDR3 length: 17 residues. Per the germline V gene, CDR1 is MDHEN and CDR2 is SYDVKM. The DNA for the CDR3 is TGTGCCAGCAGTCCCGGGGGGGGGGCGCTGAATAATTCACCCCTCCACTTT. Protein sequence: CASSPGGGALNNSPLHF.

This clone turned up a few times. This chain links TRBV28 with TRBJ2-7; TRBD2 matches 7 bases. This CDR3 is 13 amino acids long. V shed 7 bases, J shed 3 bases, and the junction held 6 bases outside the gene matches. The germline V gene encodes CDR1 MDHEN and CDR2 SYDVKM. In DNA, the CDR3 is TGTGCCAGCACAAGCGGGACTAACTACGAGCAGTACTTC. This codes for CASTSGTNYEQYF.

This clone was seen a handful of times. Just one base apart from a much larger clone, this may be a read error. Other DNA sequences of this sample code for an identical CDR3. The gene calls are TRBV5-4 and TRBJ2-7; D not resolved. The CDR3 loop spans 15 amino acids. Trimming pared 3 bases from V and 3 bases from J, leaving 16 bases between. Germline V lookup: CDR1 SGHNT, CDR2 YYREEE (reference sequence). The DNA for the CDR3 is TGTGCCAGCAGCTCGGTTAATGCTCCTAACTACGAGCAGTACTTC. Translation: CASSSVNAPNYEQYF.

This clone was seen many times. The DNA for the CDR3 is TGTGCCAGCAGCCCCGACGGGGCGCTAGAGACCCAGTACTTC. Encoded protein: CASSPDGALETQYF. The gene calls are TRBV11-2 and TRBJ2-5; D possibly matches TRBD1 or TRBD2 (5 bases each). Germline V gene lookup returns CDR1 SGHAT and CDR2 FQNNGV. This CDR3 comprises 14 residues. V was shortened by 5 bases and J by 4 bases, with 14 bases between the two germline ends. The complete variable domain, with remaining parts taken from reference TRBV11-2 and TRBJ2-5, reads EAGVAQSPRYKIIEKRQSVAFWCNPISGHATLYWYQQILGQGPKLLIQFQNNGVVDDSQLPKDRFSAERLKGVDSTLKIQPAKLEDSAVYLCASSPDGALETQYFGPGTRLLVL.

The chain employs TRBV20-1 and TRBJ2-7, with TRBD2 matching over 13 bases. CDR3 length equals 14 residues. CDR1 and CDR2 (germline): DFQATT, SNEGSKA (reference sequence). V trimming: 5 bases; J trimming: 4 bases; junction bases outside the gene matches: 5. CDR3 sequence reads: CSAPRTSGSYEQYF. CDR3 sequence (DNA): TGCAGTGCTCCTAGGACTAGCGGGAGTTACGAGCAGTACTTC.

This clone has a handful of counts. The rearrangement joins TRBV28 to TRBJ2-7; D is tentatively TRBD1 or TRBD2 (5 bases each). V lost 6 bases to trimming and J lost 2 bases, with 23 bases between them. Germline CDR1 reads MDHEN; CDR2 reads SYDVKM. This CDR3 is built from 17 residues. Here the CDR3 DNA reads TGTGCCAGCAGGGAAAGGCGGGTACGGGGACCAGCCTACGAGCAGTACTTC. Translating gives CASRERRVRGPAYEQYF.

The rearrangement links TRBV6-4 to TRBJ2-6; D is undetermined. The germline V gene encodes CDR1 MRHNA and CDR2 SNTAGT. V was shortened by 2 bases and J by 0 bases, with 8 bases between the two germline ends. This CDR3 contains 16 residues. CDR3 sequence reads: CASSDSWISGANVLTF. DNA for the CDR3: TGTGCCAGCAGTGACAGTTGGATCTCTGGGGCCAACGTCCTGACTTTC.

This clone was picked up many times. This chain uses TRBV28 with TRBJ2-5, with D perhaps matching TRBD1 (7 bases). The germline gives CDR1 MDHEN, CDR2 SYDVKM. The CDR3 runs to 14 residues. V was clipped by 9 bases and J by 5 bases, with 19 bases between them. CDR3 sequence (DNA): TGTGCCAGACTCTCGGAGGGACAGTTGGAGACCCAGTACTTC. This translates into CARLSEGQLETQYF.

This clone was recorded many times. The chain joins TRBV9 to TRBJ2-5, with TRBD2 identical over 9 bases. The germline gives CDR1 SGDLS, CDR2 YYNGEE. The CDR3 consists of 18 residues. V gave up 0 bases and J gave up 3 bases; unmatched junction bases: 12. The CDR3 protein is CASSVDEVGGRAKETQYF. Here the CDR3 DNA reads TGTGCCAGCAGCGTAGATGAGGTTGGCGGGAGGGCCAAAGAGACCCAGTACTTC.

This clone is categorized as medium-sized. CDR3 sequence: CASSPRGWGFNTEAFF. CDR3 nucleotide sequence: TGTGCCAGCAGCCCCCGGGGGTGGGGGTTCAACACTGAAGCTTTCTTT. The chain carries TRBV27 and TRBJ1-1; possibly TRBD1 for D (5 bases). This CDR3 is built from 16 residues. CDR1 and CDR2 from the germline V gene are MNHEY and SMNVEV (reference sequence). Trimming removed 6 bases from V and 2 bases from J, with 19 bases in between.

This clone qualifies as medium-sized. The CDR3: CASSFGGITGELFF. CDR3 DNA sequence: TGTGCCAGCAGTTTCGGGGGGATCACCGGGGAGCTGTTTTTT. The chain links TRBV12-3 or TRBV12-4 to TRBJ2-2; 7 bases map to TRBD2. The junction had 2 bases not matched to a gene; V was cut back by 3 bases and J by 4 bases. This CDR3 has 14 amino acids.

On this clone itself: This CDR3 is missing its conserved last phenylalanine or tryptophan, likely due to a read error. The V and J genes are TRBV20-1 and TRBJ1-1; possibly TRBD1 for D (5 bases). The CDR3 totals 13 residues. In germline, CDR1 is DFQATT, CDR2 SNEGSKA (reference sequence). The V end was cut by 6 bases, the J end by 5 bases, with 16 bases between. The CDR3 DNA follows: TGCAGTGCCCGTGTTCGGGGCGTTACTGAAGCTTTCTTA. This encodes CSARVRGVTEAFL.

This clone was detected many times. The V and J genes are TRBV10-3 and TRBJ1-1; D possibly corresponds to TRBD1 (6 bases). CDR3 length equals 15 residues. Trimming shortened V by 11 bases and J by 5 bases, and 24 bases separated the two germline ends. Germline V gives CDR1 ENHRY, CDR2 SYGVKD. CDR3 nucleotides: TGTGCCTCCGTCTGGGGGGGGCAGGTGGGGACTGAAGCTTTCTTT. It specifies CASVWGGQVGTEAFF.

This clone was found a few times. V usage is TRBV5-1 and J usage is TRBJ2-1; 10 nucleotides align to TRBD2. V lost 0 bases, J lost 0 bases, and 6 bases stayed unmatched. The CDR3 is 18 residues long. Looked up from germline, CDR1 is SGHRS and CDR2 is YFSETQ. The CDR3 region is CASSLESSGSPSYNEQFF. The CDR3 DNA reads TGCGCCAGCAGCTTGGAGTCTAGCGGGAGCCCCTCCTACAATGAGCAGTTCTTC.

This clone was counted at least ten times. This sequence joins TRBV20-1 and TRBJ2-7; D is perhaps TRBD1 or TRBD2 (5 bases each). V lost 5 bases, J lost 7 bases, and 18 bases lay in between. The CDR3 spans 13 residues. CDR1 DFQATT and CDR2 SNEGSKA come from the germline V gene (reference sequence). CDR3 residues: CSALLGVLREQYF. The DNA for the CDR3 is TGCAGTGCTTTACTAGGGGTCCTTCGGGAGCAGTACTTC.

Only a few counts were recorded for this clone. The chain employs TRBV6-7 and TRBJ2-2; 7 bases match TRBD2. TRBV6-7 is treated as an ORF (open reading frame) with a function not yet certain. The J segment lost 1 base and the V segment lost 0 bases, leaving 11 bases of the junction unmatched. The CDR3 runs 19 residues. The CDR3 loop reads CASSYSNSLVAGNTGELFF. The CDR3 coding sequence is TGTGCCAGCAGTTACTCGAATTCGTTGGTAGCGGGGAACACCGGGGAGCTGTTTTTT.

This clone was seen many times. The chain has TRBV7-8 and TRBJ2-1; TRBD1 matches at 7 bases. The CDR3 contains 16 residues. Germline values: CDR1 SGHVS, CDR2 FQNEAQ. V shed 5 bases, J shed 6 bases, and the junction held 13 bases outside the gene matches. This CDR3 is CASSPEQGTPRNEQFF. CDR3 nucleotides: TGTGCCAGCAGCCCAGAACAGGGGACCCCACGCAATGAGCAGTTCTTC.